The 8 T cell receptor beta chains given below trace back to one sample, sequenced in a study of T cell repertoires in cytomegalovirus infection. A single record per CDR3 protein comes from TCRdb applying MiXCR to the reads. The table has roughly 500,000 distinct CDR3 sequences, about 39% seen once. The antigens these receptors bind are not known. Sequences were derived from cultured PBMCs, sampled from culture after CMV antigen stimulation. The receptors here all came from a human donor in good health (CMV status not recorded). Some clones in this sample may be carry-over from other donors' samples.

This chain connects TRBV6-5 to TRBJ2-5; 8 bases map to TRBD2. V shed 0 bases and J 2 bases; nucleotides not matched to a gene: 14. Germline V CDR1 and CDR2: MNHEY, SVGAGI. The CDR3 has 19 amino acids. The CDR3 nucleotides read TGTGCCAGCAGTTACTCGAAGGGTGTTCTAGCGGGCCAACAAGAGACCCAGTACTTC. Its protein product is CASSYSKGVLAGQQETQYF.

This clonotype turned up a few times. V is TRBV10-3 and J is TRBJ1-1, with TRBD1 as a possible D gene (5 bases). Germline loops: CDR1 ENHRY, CDR2 SYGVKD. The ends were cut back, 5 bases at V and 1 base at J, with 14 bases in the middle. The CDR3 consists of 15 residues. CDR3 DNA sequence: TGTGCCATCAGTTCGACGGGGGTAGGGAACACTGAAGCTTTCTTT. As protein: CAISSTGVGNTEAFF.

The chain is built from TRBV27 and TRBJ1-1; tentatively, D is TRBD1 (6 bases). V dropped 0 bases and J dropped 3 bases, with 17 bases sitting between them. The CDR3 has 17 amino acids. Per the germline V gene, CDR1 is MNHEY and CDR2 is SMNVEV (reference sequence). CDR3 sequence reads: CASSLSRRGAKYTEAFF. CDR3 DNA sequence: TGTGCCAGCAGTTTATCACGGAGGGGGGCGAAGTACACTGAAGCTTTCTTT.

The table lists this clonotype with a few counts. The chain couples TRBV4-2 to TRBJ2-1; perhaps TRBD2 as D (7 bases). From germline, CDR1 is LGHNA and CDR2 YNFKEQ. The CDR3 consists of 14 residues. Deletions cut 6 bases from V and 5 bases from J, with 14 bases between. DNA of the CDR3: TGTGCCAGCAGTAGGGGGGGCATCAACAATGAGCAGTTCTTC. Protein product: CASSRGGINNEQFF.

The rearrangement links TRBV6-1 to TRBJ2-1, with 7 bases aligning to TRBD2. The germline gives CDR1 MNHNS, CDR2 SASEGT. V was clipped by 8 bases and J by 5 bases; unmatched bases: 3. The CDR3 length is 12 residues. In DNA, the CDR3 is TGTGCCAGCGGACTAGGCCACAATGAGCAGTTCTTC. It yields the protein CASGLGHNEQFF.

This clonotype was seen at least ten times. This chain joins TRBV7-8 and TRBJ2-1; TRBD1 matches at 10 bases. This CDR3 has 16 residues. V was clipped by 5 bases and J by 5 bases; unmatched bases: 9. Germline CDR1 SGHVS, CDR2 FQNEAQ. This CDR3 is CASSPRDRGLNNEQFF. The CDR3 DNA reads as TGTGCCAGCAGCCCACGGGACAGGGGACTAAACAATGAGCAGTTCTTC. The full variable domain, completed using reference TRBV7-8 and TRBJ2-1, is GAGVSQSPRYKVAKRGQDVALRCDPISGHVSLFWYQQALGQGPEFLTYFQNEAQLDKSGLPSDRFFAERPEGSVSTLKIQRTQQEDSAVYLCASSPRDRGLNNEQFFGPGTRLTVL.

V and J are TRBV12-5 and TRBJ2-7; D is ambiguous. The CDR3 length is 13 residues. CDR1 is LGHNT and CDR2 is FRNRAP in the germline V gene. V was pared by 0 bases and J by 3 bases, with 6 bases between. CDR3 protein: CASGLVPGYEQYF. CDR3 in DNA: TGTGCTAGTGGTTTGGTACCCGGCTACGAGCAGTACTTC. Based on the CDR3 plus reference TRBV12-5 and TRBJ2-7, the full variable domain is DARVTQTPRHKVTEMGQEVTMRCQPILGHNTVFWYRQTMMQGLELLAYFRNRAPLDDSGMPKDRFSAEMPDATLATLKIQPSEPRDSAVYFCASGLVPGYEQYFGPGTRLTVT.

J is TRBJ1-6 and V is TRBV6-2 or TRBV6-3; 7 bases fit TRBD1. The germline V gene has CDR1 MNHEY and CDR2 SVGEGT. V trimming: 10 bases; J trimming: 0 bases; junction bases outside the gene matches: 9. The CDR3 has 16 residues. This CDR3 is CATQDRVSSYNSPLHF. CDR3 DNA: TGTGCCACACAAGACAGGGTCAGCTCCTATAATTCACCCCTCCACTTT.